The clone carrying this TCR beta chain was observed at least ten times. Its antigen is as yet unknown. This specimen comes from a study of breast tumors, draining lymph nodes, adjacent tissues. The CDR3 totals 13 residues. Germline V gene data show CDR1 as WNHNN and CDR2 as SYGVQD (reference sequence). J gave up 4 bases and V 6 bases, and 5 bases lay outside the gene matches. Each CDR3 protein is one row after TCRdb ran MiXCR on the multiplex PCR reads. The sample lists 160,000 or so distinct CDR3 sequences; about 30% were seen once. Samples came from axillary lymph nodes draining the breast cancer. Study findings and constraints: The data were judged consistent with most tumor T cells coming from lymph node and expanding in tumor. Tumor T cell lymph node origin was a supported hypothesis, not proven. Tumor and nontumor repertoires were significantly more similar in luminal-like than in basal-like breast cancer. Tumors had less TCR diversity than lymph nodes, more than nontumor tissue.

This chain uses TRBV10-1 with TRBJ2-5; TRBD1 aligns across 7 bases. The sample comprised axillary lymph node tissue. This TCR was recovered from a female donor with breast cancer. Some clones in this sample may be carry-over from other donors' samples. The CDR3 nucleotides read TGCGCCAGCAGCTCCGGGACAGCAGAGACCCAGTACTTC. The encoded protein is CASSSGTAETQYF.